This TCR beta chain originates from a study of sequential checkpoint blockade in melanoma. Study-wide context: Randomization was 1:1 between first-line nivolumab→ipilimumab and ipilimumab→nivolumab. After both sequences, patients received maintenance nivolumab.

Documented treatment: randomized to nivolumab then ipilimumab (arm A) or the reverse (arm B). DNA-damaging chemotherapy had not been given to any patient beforehand. Live CD3+CD8+ CD19− CD56− cells were sorted from PBMCs. The germline CDR1 and CDR2 sequences are MGHRA and YSYEKL. The CDR3 totals 20 residues. Unmatched junction bases numbered 15, after V lost 0 bases and J lost 7 bases. Data came from immunoSEQ multiplex PCR; TCRdb stores just in-frame clones and leaves some out. The sample consists of more than 9,500 clones, about 71% of them appearing once. This clone has a handful of counts. The TCR was taken from a human donor with melanoma. This chain joins TRBV4-1 and TRBJ2-1; 13 bases line up with TRBD2. The sample was CD8+ T cells sorted from blood (inferred from file names), taken from a patient given nivolumab and ipilimumab in sequence. DNA for the CDR3: TGCGCCAGCAGCCAAGATCCCCGGGCTGGAGGGACTAGCGGGACAAATGAGCAGTTCTTC. Residues: CASSQDPRAGGTSGTNEQFF.